This T cell receptor (beta chain) was profiled in a study of T cell changes during pregnancy in multiple sclerosis (dated by TCRdb to between 2018 and 2021). Study-level background: The study looked at changes in the T cell repertoire across pregnancy in women with multiple sclerosis.

For CDR1 and CDR2, the germline V gene lists MDHEN and SYDVKM. V trim: 2 bases; J trim: 4 bases; unmatched bases: 11. The CDR3 covers 18 residues, taking in both the cysteine and the phenylalanine. The entry retains the CDR3 DNA only, 54 bases that are in frame from base 1. The protocol used for the library was the immunoSEQ multiplex PCR assay. The source is immuneACCESS, and TCRdb retained only in-frame sequences with V and J called. Part of the clones is not carried over; for the studies checked, unresolved V genes explain less than half of this, and the remainder is unexplained. For this sample the table gives some 80,000 clones, of which about 90% were detected only once. Over 0.8% of the sample belongs to the ten largest clones. With respect to this clone: Its target antigen remains unknown. No much larger clonotype is one base removed from it; base qualities were not supplied.

This specimen consisted of peripheral blood, obtained in the first trimester of pregnancy. The origin of this receptor is a female donor in good health, enrolled as a control in a pregnancy study. The chain is assembled from TRBV28 and TRBJ1-6; TRBD1 matches 7 bases in the middle. The DNA sequence is TGTGCCAGCAGTTTAAATTCCGGGACAGCCGTGTATAATTCACCCCTCCACTTT. Its protein is CASSLNSGTAVYNSPLHF.